This T cell receptor (beta chain) was sequenced in a study of cytomegalovirus exposure and HLA in healthy donors (dated by TCRdb to the late 2010s). For the wider study: An earlier analysis of approximately 640 of the donors reported roughly 300 Gb of sequence data and 117 million unique TCR beta sequences from 150 million to 200 million T cells. Around 320 gigabases of sequencing data and tens of millions of unique TCR sequences were included in an early release covering roughly 700 HLA-typed donors. Among the 398 genotyped donors, roughly 80% belonged to the genetic ancestry cluster associated with self-reported Caucasian donors. The study aimed to test whether signatures of past pathogen exposure could be identified by cataloging public T cell receptors. The study used immunosequencing to profile the T cell repertoires of about 670 subjects and linked those repertoires to cytomegalovirus serostatus. In addition to the first cohort of approximately 650 subjects, a separate validation cohort of over 90 different subjects was used. High-throughput TCR immunosequencing, statistical association of individual TCRs with disease status, and machine learning were combined to predict cytomegalovirus infection status. To study patterns of TCR occurrence, a later analysis re-analyzed previously published TCR beta repertoires from hundreds of donors and added high-resolution HLA genotyping. In the later analysis, no new phenotypic data were used to find candidate immune exposures; instead, reliance was placed on TCR beta sequences and their occurrence across donors. To decide whether each TCR beta V gene segment behaved as functional or pseudogenic, an earlier analysis of approximately 590 of the donors relied on high-throughput TCR beta sequencing. Donor age, sex, ethnicity and CMV serostatus were collected together with the repertoire data. A later genetic analysis took genome-wide SNP genotypes for about 55% of the roughly 700 donors and used that subset as a discovery cohort. All discovery cohort repertoires had been generated on a single sequencing platform. Both class I and class II loci were covered by HLA typing, at four-digit resolution. The number of donors typed differed by locus, with roughly 620-630 for A, B, C, DRB1 and DQB1, 522 for DQA1, nearly 610 for DPA1, and 472 for DPB1. About five DR-DQ haplotypes were handled as single units for association and clustering because linkage in the cohort was strong. Among some 410 genotyped donors of the cohort, an average of approximately 230,000 unique TCR beta nucleotide sequences were sequenced per donor, roughly 20% of them non-productive. Results the study describes overall, beyond this receptor: Over 15 rarely observed V segments, including chromosome 9 orphons, were excluded from the earlier analysis of some 590 of the donors because counts were too low. A later analysis found that HLA-associated TCR beta chains were more clonally expanded and had lower generation probabilities than equally common non-associated chains. Because the 87-base-pair reads could not distinguish some IMGT-functional V segments, including TRBV6-2 and TRBV6-3, those segments were excluded. The only immune exposure information available for the cohort was CMV serostatus. Across donors, most TCR sequences were observed very rarely, whereas some public TCRs were present in many individuals. A cluster of highly shared sequence variants was judged likely to represent a technical artifact of the sequencing pipeline. In vitro tests confirmed that a few of the cytomegalovirus-associated TCR beta chains recognize cytomegalovirus antigens. It was suggested by the authors that the approach could potentially be generalized to other disease states and immunological phenotypes. A later analysis found that TCR association rates varied across HLA loci, with DRB1 alleles showing the most associated TCRs and HLA-C alleles the fewest. In this cohort, only TCR beta chains were sequenced, and detectable features were limited by the absence of alpha or paired-chain data. In a later analysis, most CMV-associated TCR beta chains were found to appear HLA-restricted, with HLA associations seemingly driven largely by CMV exposure. A later analysis reported that several top co-occurrence clusters appeared linked to parvovirus B19, influenza, CMV and Epstein-Barr virus. In an earlier analysis of approximately 590 of the donors, most TCR beta V segments appeared in productive rearrangements about 90% or about 30% of the time, broadly matching IMGT annotations. Because HLA typing was missing for some donors at each locus, association tests included only the typed subset. In both the original and validation cohorts, the classifier was reported to diagnose cytomegalovirus status with high specificity and sensitivity. When HLA alleles, especially DR and DQ, strongly co-occurred, attributing TCR associations to individual alleles was difficult. The study listed approximately 160 TCR beta chains as associated with cytomegalovirus. Correlated functional status among segregating V segments might be attributable to linkage disequilibrium, but an unknown experimental factor could not be ruled out. At a false discovery rate of 0.05, a later analysis linked around 15,000 TCR beta sequences to specific HLA alleles. According to a later genetic analysis, donors in an Asian-associated ancestry cluster had fewer N-insertions in productive TCRs than the approximately 630-donor mean. A further reported finding was that TCR beta sequences accurately predicted the HLA-A and HLA-B alleles for most subjects in the first cohort. Roughly uniform sequencing depth across donors was assumed in presence/absence analyses, although this assumption may not hold. An association between a missense DCLRE1C variant and V-gene and J-gene trimming of TCR beta chains was found in a later genetic analysis and replicated in an independent cohort.

Notes on this clone: The antigen this receptor binds is unknown. No per-base quality is available; no much larger clone lies one base away.

Library prep was done by the immunoSEQ multiplex PCR assay. For the multiplex PCR, a mixture combining 60 forward primers for TCR Vbeta segments and 13 reverse primers for TCR Jbeta segments was used. The CDR3 region of rearranged TCR beta genes was amplified from genomic DNA with a multiplex PCR assay. The amplified TCR beta libraries were sequenced on the Illumina HiSeq System as 87-base-pair reads. For the original study's pipeline: A later analysis counted around 72 million unique TCR beta chains across the 550 to 750 repertoires, and some 11 million of these chains were shared by at least two donors. Raw reads were error-corrected and collapsed into unique sequences by a nearest-neighbor algorithm in which closely related sequences were merged to remove PCR and sequencing errors. CDR3 sequences were aligned to IMGT reference sequences to assign V, D and J gene segments. Each retained sequence needed at least a six-nucleotide match to both a V gene segment and a J gene segment. A rearrangement counted as productive if the CDR3 had no stop codons and remained in frame with V and J, and every other rearrangement counted as non-productive. Following IMGT convention, CDR3 was defined as the stretch from the second conserved V-encoded cysteine to the conserved J-encoded phenylalanine. Sequences without an unambiguous match to a single V gene segment were excluded from the earlier analysis of approximately 560 of the donors. An earlier analysis of about 600 of the donors called V segments functional above 56.7% productive rearrangements and segregating when the between-donor standard deviation exceeded 5%. To diagnose cytomegalovirus status from the catalog of TCR beta chain sequences, a statistical classification framework was built. In a later analysis, V and J genes were assigned by comparing TCR nucleotide sequences against IMGT/GENE-DB human TR gene sequences. A later analysis assigned CDR3 sequences and most-parsimonious VDJ recombination scenarios with the TCRdist pipeline. A later analysis defined each TCR beta chain by its CDR3 amino acid sequence plus V-gene family, and excluded reads lacking a unique V-gene family. As a way to deal with suspected cross-contamination and a sequencing artifact, a later analysis dropped 450 to 600 nucleotide sequences that were highly shared and had low generation probability. For each public chain, a later analysis derived a clonal expansion index from normalized ranks of inferred template counts within each repertoire. Generation probabilities in a later analysis came from a VDJ recombination model fitted to out-of-frame rearrangements, and those results were checked against IGoR. A later analysis scored TCR-TCR, TCR-HLA and TCR-CMV co-occurrence with hypergeometric tests, applying a repertoire-size bias correction to TCR pairs. In a later analysis, false discovery rates were estimated by permuting HLA or CMV assignments 20 times. A later analysis grouped co-occurring TCRs with DBSCAN, adding TCRdist sequence similarity when clustering within HLA-allele-positive subsets. Repertoires with fewer than 30,000 or more than 120,000 public chains were left out of co-occurrence clustering, as were roughly five repertoires with anomalous nucleotide sharing. TCRdb holds this immuneACCESS table with in-frame rearrangements only. Some clones are missing; in checked studies, unresolved V genes explain under half, and the rest has no known cause. For V, J and clone size, that table is used; D and trimming come from the DNA. The table for this sample lists fewer than 200,000 clones; 68% of them were counted only once. The ten largest clones take up 4.5% of the sample.

The cohort comprised around 690 healthy bone marrow donors. At the time of sampling, every cohort member was nominally healthy, though immune exposures that went unrecorded were likely present. The donor tested CMV seropositive, placing the donor among the roughly 270 seropositive members of the cohort. A peripheral blood sample was provided by each donor, and peripheral blood mononuclear cells were used for TCR beta sequencing. The Qiagen DNeasy Blood Extraction Kit was used to extract genomic DNA from the blood cell samples. Per the germline V gene (reference sequence), GTSNPN is the CDR1 and SVGIG is the CDR2. V loses 2 bases, J loses 1 base, and the germline ends lie 6 bases apart. The CDR3 goes from the cysteine to the phenylalanine over 13 residues. Of the read, only the CDR3 DNA is kept; its 39 bases are in frame from base 1.

The chain is encoded by TRBV30 joined to TRBJ2-1, with the D gene call left open. This receptor was obtained from a woman aged 18-35 years in good health and CMV-seropositive. The sample was PBMCs. The nucleotide sequence is TGTGCCTGGAGTAGGAGTTCCTACAATGAGCAGTTCTTC. Its protein is CAWSRSSYNEQFF.